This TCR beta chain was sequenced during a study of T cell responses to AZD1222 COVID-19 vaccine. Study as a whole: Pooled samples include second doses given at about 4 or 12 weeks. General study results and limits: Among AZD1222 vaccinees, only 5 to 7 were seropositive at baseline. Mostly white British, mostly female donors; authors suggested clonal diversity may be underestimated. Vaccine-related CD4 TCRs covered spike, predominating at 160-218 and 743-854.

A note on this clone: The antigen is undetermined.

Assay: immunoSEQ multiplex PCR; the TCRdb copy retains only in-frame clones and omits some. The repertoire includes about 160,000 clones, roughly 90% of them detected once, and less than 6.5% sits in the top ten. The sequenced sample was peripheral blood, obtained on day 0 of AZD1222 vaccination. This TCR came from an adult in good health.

The CDR3, as DNA: TGCGCCAGCAGCTTGGAGGGTTCAGGGGAAGCTTTCTTT. Its translation is CASSLEGSGEAFF. V gene TRBV5-1 combines with J gene TRBJ1-1, with D tentatively TRBD1 (5 bases). Germline values: CDR1 SGHRS, CDR2 YFSETQ. The CDR3 extends over 13 amino acids. V was trimmed by 0 bases and J by 8 bases, leaving 11 bases between them. Complete variable domain (other parts from reference TRBV5-1 and TRBJ1-1): KAGVTQTPRYLIKTRGQQVTLSCSPISGHRSVSWYQQTPGQGLQFLFEYFSETQRNKGNFPGRFSGRQFSNSRSEMNVSTLELGDSALYLCASSLEGSGEAFFGQGTRLTVV.